These 6 T cell receptor beta chains originate from one sample sequenced in a study of cytomegalovirus exposure and HLA in healthy donors. Amplification used 60 Vbeta primers and 13 Jbeta primers. Profiled with immunoSEQ multiplex PCR; TCRdb holds only in-frame clones, not every one. This repertoire comprises 110,000 to 150,000 clones; its ten largest clones make up roughly 2.6%. The sample consisted of PBMCs. These receptors all stem from a man in his forties or fifties in good health and CMV-seronegative.

V usage is TRBV5-5 and J usage is TRBJ2-5, with unresolved D. This CDR3 has 14 amino acids. V was pared by 5 bases and J by 1 base, with 12 bases between. Looked up from germline, CDR1 is SGHKS and CDR2 is YYEKEE (reference sequence). CDR3 in amino acids: CASSRTAVQETQYF. The DNA for the CDR3 is TGTGCCAGCAGTAGAACTGCGGTCCAAGAGACCCAGTACTTC.

The J gene is TRBJ2-1, the V gene TRBV25-1; no clear D gene. Trimming cost V 3 bases and J 4 bases, with 13 bases left between them. The CDR3 spans 15 residues. Germline CDR1 reads MGHDK; CDR2 reads SYGVNS. The CDR3 reads CASSDLMTPYNEQFF. CDR3 bases: TGTGCCAGCAGTGATTTAATGACACCTTACAATGAGCAGTTCTTC.

The chain carries TRBV5-3 and TRBJ2-7, with TRBD2 matching over 7 bases. TRBV5-3 is noted as an ORF with a role that remains uncertain. CDR3 size: 17 residues. The V segment lost 4 bases and the J segment 2 bases; nucleotides outside the gene matches: 15. The CDR3 reads CARSLRPLGGGTYEQYF. The CDR3 bases are TGTGCCAGAAGCCTTAGGCCTCTCGGCGGGGGAACCTACGAGCAGTACTTC.

V gene TRBV4-1 combines with J gene TRBJ2-2; 8 bases line up with TRBD2. Germline V lookup: CDR1 MGHRA, CDR2 YSYEKL. Trimming at V came to 1 base and at J to 7 bases, leaving 5 bases not matched to a gene. The CDR3 contains 15 residues. The CDR3 loop is CASSQAGGAIGELFF. CDR3 coding DNA: TGCGCCAGCAGCCAAGCCGGGGGGGCAATCGGGGAGCTGTTTTTT.

The chain is built from TRBV10-3 and TRBJ1-5; D is perhaps TRBD1 (6 bases). With 3 bases removed from V and 7 bases from J, the gap between germline ends came to 16 bases. Germline V gene lookup returns CDR1 ENHRY and CDR2 SYGVKD. The CDR3 length is 15 residues. The CDR3 region has the DNA TGTGCCATCAGTGAACGTTCAGGGGAGTACCAGCCCCAGCATTTT. As protein: CAISERSGEYQPQHF.

The rearrangement joins TRBV7-3 to TRBJ2-3, with a weak D call TRBD1 (6 bases). Trimming stripped 5 bases from V and 6 bases from J, with 18 bases between. This CDR3 has 15 amino acids. Per the germline V gene, CDR1 is SGHTA and CDR2 is FQGTGA. The CDR3 nucleotides read TGTGCCAGCAGCCCTCTGGGACAAAGCGCGGATACGCAGTATTTT. Its protein is CASSPLGQSADTQYF.